This is a list of T cell receptor beta chains from one sample in a study of cytomegalovirus exposure and HLA in healthy donors. Assay: immunoSEQ multiplex PCR; the TCRdb copy retains only in-frame clones and omits some. This sample has a few hundred thousand clones, with 70% to 90% found just once. Sequencing input: PBMCs. These receptors all come from a woman in her late teens or twenties in good health and CMV-seronegative. Each CDR3 is given with its conserved first and last residue. D genes are given only for firm matches. The size entry is marked missing in some rows and otherwise reads once, few, many or a size class.

abundance | j_gene | v_gene | d_gene | CDR3nt | CDR3aa
NA | TRBJ2-7 | TRBV27 | TRBD2 | TGTGCCAGCAGTACGACAAAACTAGCGGCCGCGTACGAGCAGTACTTC | CASSTTKLAAAYEQYF
NA | TRBJ2-7 | TRBV7-6 | NA | TGTGCCAGCAGCCTCTTGTTGGGGGCAGCCTACGAGCAGTACTTC | CASSLLLGAAYEQYF
NA | TRBJ2-7 | TRBV6-5 | TRBD1 | TGTGCCAGCAGTTACGCGACAGGGGTACTCTACGAGCAGTACTTC | CASSYATGVLYEQYF
NA | TRBJ2-4 | TRBV27 | NA | TGTGCCAGCAGTCCCTTGGGGGAACGGGGGTTTGGAAACATTCAGTACTTC | CASSPLGERGFGNIQYF
NA | TRBJ2-7 | TRBV15 | TRBD2 | TGTGCCACCAGCAGAGATCTAGCGGGAACATACGAGCAGTACTTC | CATSRDLAGTYEQYF
NA | TRBJ1-5 | TRBV7-9 | TRBD1 | TGTGCCAGCAGCCGCGGACAGGGAGATCAGCCCCAGCATTTT | CASSRGQGDQPQHF
NA | TRBJ2-1 | TRBV5-8 | TRBD1 | TGTGCCAGCAGCCTAGGACAGGGGTCGAATGAGCAGTTCTTC | CASSLGQGSNEQFF
NA | TRBJ2-7 | TRBV5-6 | TRBD1 | TGTGCCAGCTCTATCCGACAGGGTGCATACGAGCAGTACTTC | CASSIRQGAYEQYF
NA | TRBJ2-5 | TRBV6-6 | NA | TGTGCCAGCAGACCAGGAGGAGGAGAGACCCAGTACTTC | CASRPGGGETQYF
NA | TRBJ2-1 | TRBV7-2 | TRBD2 | TGTGCCAGCAGCTTAGCGGGGGCGGGAGGGTTACACAATGAGCAGTTCTTC | CASSLAGAGGLHNEQFF
few | TRBJ1-2 | TRBV16 | TRBD1 | TGTGCCAGCAGCCAATCGTGGGTGGACAGGAACTATGGCTACACCTTC | CASSQSWVDRNYGYTF
NA | TRBJ2-2 | TRBV25-1 | NA | TGTGCCAGCAGCCCCCGTGCAGCCGGGGAGCTGTTTTTT | CASSPRAAGELFF
NA | TRBJ2-7 | TRBV5-1 | NA | TGCGCCAGCAGCTTGGCACCTAGCGCTTCCTACGAGCAGTACTTC | CASSLAPSASYEQYF
few | TRBJ2-2 | TRBV9 | TRBD2 | TGTGCCAGCAGCGTAACCGGGACTAGCGGGAACACCGGGGAGCTGTTTTTT | CASSVTGTSGNTGELFF
NA | TRBJ1-2 | TRBV9 | NA | TGTGCCAGCAGCGTCGGTGGGACACCTAACTATGGCTACACCTTC | CASSVGGTPNYGYTF
NA | TRBJ2-2 | TRBV5-4 | TRBD2 | TGTGCCAGCAGCTTCTTTTCTAGCGGGAGCTCCGGGGAGCTGTTTTTT | CASSFFSSGSSGELFF
NA | TRBJ1-1 | TRBV6-5 | TRBD1 | TGTGCCAGCAGTTACGACAGGGGGAACACTGAAGCTTTCTTT | CASSYDRGNTEAFF
NA | TRBJ1-2 | TRBV25-1 | NA | TGTGCCAGCAGTGAATATCGGGGGGACTATGGCTACACCTTC | CASSEYRGDYGYTF
NA | TRBJ1-2 | TRBV27 | NA | TGTGCCAGCACCCCTTACACCGATGGGCAGGGCTACACCTTC | CASTPYTDGQGYTF
NA | TRBJ2-7 | TRBV28 | TRBD1 | TGTGCCAGCAGTTTGCCGCAGGGGGCCGGCCACGAGCAGTACTTC | CASSLPQGAGHEQYF
NA | TRBJ1-5 | TRBV7-2 | NA | TGTGCCAGCAGCACAGACAGGTTGGAGCCCCAGCATTTT | CASSTDRLEPQHF
NA | TRBJ2-3 | TRBV7-9 | NA | TGTGCCAGCAGCTTATTAGGGGGGGCTAGCGGTTCCGGAGATACGCAGTATTTT | CASSLLGGASGSGDTQYF
few | TRBJ2-1 | TRBV5-5 | NA | TGTGCCAGCAGCTTGGCCCCGGGGAGCTCCTACAATGAGCAGTTCTTC | CASSLAPGSSYNEQFF
NA | TRBJ2-5 | TRBV5-1 | NA | TGCGCCAGCAGTCCCCTTTCGGTCCCGGGAGAGACCCAGTACTTC | CASSPLSVPGETQYF
NA | TRBJ2-7 | TRBV7-8 | NA | TGTGCCAGCAGCCCTCTTGAGGGTAGCTCCTACGAGCAGTACTTC | CASSPLEGSSYEQYF
NA | TRBJ1-5 | TRBV7-2 | NA | TGTGCCAGCAGCTCCCATATGGGGGGAAATCAGCCCCAGCATTTT | CASSSHMGGNQPQHF
NA | TRBJ2-6 | TRBV7-6 | TRBD1 | TGTGCCAGCAGCAAGACAGGGCCGGCCAACGTCCTGACTTTC | CASSKTGPANVLTF
NA | TRBJ2-5 | TRBV29-1 | NA | TGCAGCGTTGCAGCGGGCAGCCAAGAGACCCAGTACTTC | CSVAAGSQETQYF
NA | TRBJ1-2 | TRBV5-6 | NA | TGTGCCAGCAGCTTCACTGCCCCCGGTAACTATGGCTACACCTTC | CASSFTAPGNYGYTF
few | TRBJ1-2 | TRBV19 | TRBD1 | TGTGCCAGTAGCCCCCCAGGGGGCGCGGGAGGCTACACCTTC | CASSPPGGAGGYTF
NA | TRBJ2-2 | TRBV27 | NA | TGTGCCAGCAGTTCACTAGCCCTTCGGGAGCTGTTTTTT | CASSSLALRELFF
NA | TRBJ1-1 | TRBV6-5 | NA | TGTGCCAGCAGTTACGACTCCAGGGCGAACACTGAAGCTTTCTTT | CASSYDSRANTEAFF
NA | TRBJ1-2 | TRBV29-1 | NA | TGCAGCGTTGCTGAGCGGGAGAACTATGGCTACACCTTC | CSVAERENYGYTF
NA | TRBJ2-2 | TRBV5-1 | TRBD1 | TGCGCCAGCAGCCCGGGAATGGGGACAGGGAAGACCGGGGAGCTGTTTTTT | CASSPGMGTGKTGELFF
once | TRBJ1-3 | TRBV6-1 | NA | TGTGCCAGCAGTGGACAAAAGACCTCTGGAAACACCATATATTTT | CASSGQKTSGNTIYF
NA | TRBJ1-3 | TRBV9 | NA | TGTGCCAGCAGCGTCGGCAGCGTGGGAAACACCATATATTTT | CASSVGSVGNTIYF
NA | TRBJ2-1 | TRBV10-1 | TRBD2 | TGCGCCAGCAGTTTTCTTCTGACTAGCGGGAAGGGAGAGCAGTTCTTC | CASSFLLTSGKGEQFF
NA | TRBJ2-2 | TRBV5-4 | NA | TGTGCCAGCAGCTTGGTGGCGGTGAACACCGGGGAGCTGTTTTTT | CASSLVAVNTGELFF
NA | TRBJ2-7 | TRBV4-1 | NA | TGCGCCAGCAGCCAAGATGGGGGGGCCGGAGAGCAGTACTTC | CASSQDGGAGEQYF
NA | TRBJ1-2 | TRBV18 | NA | TGTGCCAGCTCACCGGGGGGGAGGAACGGCTACACCTTC | CASSPGGRNGYTF
NA | TRBJ2-1 | TRBV6-5 | TRBD2 | TGTGCCAGCAGTTACTGGCGGGAGGGCCGAGAGCAGTTCTTC | CASSYWREGREQFF
few | TRBJ2-5 | TRBV4-1 | TRBD1 | TGCGCCAGCAGCCCCGGGACAGCTACTACGGAGACCCAGTACTTC | CASSPGTATTETQYF
NA | TRBJ2-3 | TRBV7-2 | NA | TGTGCCAGCAGCTTAGTCTATACAGATACGCAGTATTTT | CASSLVYTDTQYF
NA | TRBJ1-2 | TRBV4-1 | NA | TGCGCCAGCAGCCAAGATGCGGGGGACTATGGCTACACCTTC | CASSQDAGDYGYTF
NA | TRBJ1-2 | TRBV6-5 | NA | TGTGCCAGCTCCCGGGGGGCGGGATTTGGCTACACCTTC | CASSRGAGFGYTF
NA | TRBJ2-5 | TRBV5-1 | TRBD2 | TGCGCCAGCAGCTTGGTCGGCGGGAGGCTCTCTTCGGTAGAGACCCAGTACTTC | CASSLVGGRLSSVETQYF
NA | TRBJ2-7 | TRBV4-3 | TRBD2 | TGCGCCAGCAGCCCGGAGCTAGCGGTCCTTTACGAGCAGTACTTC | CASSPELAVLYEQYF
few | TRBJ1-1 | TRBV29-1 | NA | TGCAGCGTTGACAGGTTGAACACTGAAGCTTTCTTT | CSVDRLNTEAFF
NA | TRBJ1-1 | TRBV25-1 | TRBD1 | TGTGCCAGCAGTGACGGACAGGGCGGCACTGAAGCTTTCTTT | CASSDGQGGTEAFF
NA | TRBJ2-2 | TRBV5-1 | NA | TGCGCCAGCAGCCGCCTTGTTGGGAGGACGTCCGGGGAGCTGTTTTTT | CASSRLVGRTSGELFF
NA | TRBJ1-3 | TRBV7-8 | NA | TGTGCCAGCAGCTTAGCGGGAGGGGTTGGAAACACCATATATTTT | CASSLAGGVGNTIYF
NA | TRBJ2-6 | TRBV15 | TRBD1 | TGTGCCACCAGCCGACAGGGGGGGGCCAACGTCCTGACTTTC | CATSRQGGANVLTF
NA | TRBJ2-2 | TRBV9 | NA | TGTGCCAGCAGCTATAACACCGGGGAGCTGTTTTTT | CASSYNTGELFF
NA | TRBJ2-7 | TRBV28 | TRBD2 | TGTGCCAGCAGTGGGTTGGCTAGCGGCTCCTACGAGCAGTACTTC | CASSGLASGSYEQYF
NA | TRBJ2-5 | TRBV25-1 | NA | TGTGCCAGCAGTGACCGACTAGTCCAAGAGACCCAGTACTTC | CASSDRLVQETQYF
NA | TRBJ1-1 | TRBV5-1 | NA | TGCGCCAGCATCGAGGGTTTCTCGAACACTGAAGCTTTCTTT | CASIEGFSNTEAFF
NA | TRBJ1-3 | TRBV19 | TRBD1 | TGTGCCACTAGGACAGGGGGCGGAAACACCATATATTTT | CATRTGGGNTIYF
NA | TRBJ2-5 | TRBV27 | NA | TGTGCCAGCAGAAGGGGTGAAACCCAAGAGACCCAGTACTTC | CASRRGETQETQYF
few | TRBJ2-7 | TRBV7-6 | NA | TGTGCCAGCAGCTTAGCCCCGGGACTCTACGAGCAGTACTTC | CASSLAPGLYEQYF
NA | TRBJ2-1 | TRBV11-2 | TRBD2 | TGTGCCAGCAGCTTACGGACTAGCGGTTACTCCTACAATGAGCAGTTCTTC | CASSLRTSGYSYNEQFF